The 26 T cell receptor beta chains reported below all come from one sample, sequenced in a study of CD8 T cells in ankylosing spondylitis (dated by TCRdb to the late 2010s). The library relied on 5' RACE. The sequencer listed for this sample is Illumina HiSeq 2500. The raw public reads went through TCRdb reprocessing: fastp at Q25, MiXCR clone calling, in-frame beta chains kept. Each CDR3 protein appears once, grouped with its most common genes and DNA. This sample has approximately 300,000 distinct CDR3 sequences in its table, and less than 25% of those were observed once. About 3.7% of the sample comes from the top ten. The sequencing sample was made of blood, either unsorted or a sorted T cell fraction (not recorded which). The receptors come from a female donor with ankylosing spondylitis or in good health (not recorded which).

This clonotype was detected ten times or more. V gene TRBV20-1 combines with J gene TRBJ2-1; TRBD1 matches at 10 bases. The V gene end was trimmed by 3 bases and the J gene end by 5 bases; junction bases not matched to a gene: 7. The CDR3 is 15 amino acids. Germline CDR1 reads DFQATT; CDR2 reads SNEGSKA (reference sequence). The CDR3 reads CSARSTGGFHNEQFF. CDR3 bases: TGCAGTGCTAGGTCGACAGGGGGCTTCCACAATGAGCAGTTCTTC.

This clonotype was seen repeatedly, ten times or more. The rearrangement uses TRBV7-2 and TRBJ2-1, with 7 bases fitting TRBD1. Per the germline V gene, CDR1 is SGHTA and CDR2 is FQGNSA. The CDR3 loop spans 15 amino acids. V lost 5 bases to trimming and J lost 0 bases; unmatched junction nucleotides: 4. CDR3: CASSATGLSYNEQFF. The CDR3 coding sequence is TGTGCCAGCAGCGCGACAGGGCTCTCCTACAATGAGCAGTTCTTC.

This clonotype came up many times. The genes are TRBV29-1 and TRBJ2-1, with 8 bases identical to TRBD1. With 7 bases clipped from V and 9 bases from J, the junction kept 5 bases outside the gene matches. The germline V gene has CDR1 SQVTM and CDR2 ANQGSEA. This CDR3 comprises 11 residues. This CDR3 reads CSAGQDSEQFF. For the CDR3, the DNA is TGCAGCGCGGGACAGGACAGTGAGCAGTTCTTC.

CDR3 sequence reads: CASSQRRVAEQFF. As DNA, the CDR3 is TGTGCCAGCAGCCAAAGAAGGGTAGCGGAGCAGTTCTTC. This chain connects TRBV3-1 to TRBJ2-1, with D perhaps TRBD2 (5 bases). The CDR3 is made up of 13 amino acids. V lost 2 bases, J lost 10 bases, and 12 bases lay in between. Per the germline V gene, CDR1 is LGHDT and CDR2 is YNNKEL (reference sequence).

The chain carries TRBV20-1 and TRBJ2-1; TRBD2 might be the D (5 bases). Trimming removed 1 base at V and 6 bases at J, with 10 bases between. Germline CDR1 reads DFQATT; CDR2 reads SNEGSKA (reference sequence). This CDR3 contains 13 residues. The DNA for the CDR3 is TGCAGTGCTAGAGCCCTGCTAGCCAATGAGCAGTTCTTC. Protein: CSARALLANEQFF.

This clonotype was seen a single time. V usage is TRBV28 and J usage is TRBJ1-1; D unclear. The germline CDR1 and CDR2 sequences are MDHEN and SYDVKM. The CDR3 runs 16 residues. Trimming shortened V by 5 bases and J by 4 bases, and 20 bases separated the two germline ends. CDR3 sequence reads: CASSPPQTLGGTEAFF. The CDR3 region has the DNA TGTGCCAGCAGTCCCCCCCAGACTCTCGGCGGCACTGAAGCTTTCTTT.

This clonotype was detected a few times. This sequence joins TRBV20-1 and TRBJ2-3; D perhaps matches TRBD1 (5 bases). This CDR3 has 16 residues. Trimming shortened V by 4 bases and J by 5 bases, and 22 bases separated the two germline ends. The germline CDR1 and CDR2 sequences are DFQATT and SNEGSKA (reference sequence). DNA for the CDR3: TGCAGTGCTACACCCAAGGGATCAGGGAACGGAGATACGCAGTATTTT. This encodes CSATPKGSGNGDTQYF.

The chain couples TRBV9 to TRBJ2-2; 7 bases are a match to TRBD2. After removal of 0 bases from V and 6 bases from J, the junction contained 5 bases not matched to a gene. Per the germline V gene, CDR1 is SGDLS and CDR2 is YYNGEE. The CDR3 has 15 amino acids. DNA for the CDR3: TGTGCCAGCAGCGTAGTGGCTAGCGGAGCCGGGGAGCTGTTTTTT. Translated: CASSVVASGAGELFF.

There are a few counts of this clonotype. This chain joins TRBV20-1 and TRBJ1-6; D possibly corresponds to TRBD1 (5 bases). V was pared by 2 bases and J by 9 bases, with 14 bases between. The germline V gene has CDR1 DFQATT and CDR2 SNEGSKA (reference sequence). The CDR3 length is 14 residues. This CDR3 reads CSARRGWGISPLHF. DNA of the CDR3: TGCAGTGCTAGAAGGGGATGGGGAATTTCACCCCTCCACTTT.

This clonotype was detected many times. CDR3 loop: CSVEQGGVDYTF. CDR3 nucleotide sequence: TGCAGCGTTGAACAGGGGGGAGTTGACTACACCTTC. This chain links TRBV29-1 with TRBJ1-2, with 7 positions matching TRBD1. There are 12 residues in the CDR3. Trimming at V came to 2 bases and at J to 10 bases, leaving 7 bases not matched to a gene. Germline CDR1 reads SQVTM; CDR2 reads ANQGSEA.

This chain uses TRBV7-2 with TRBJ2-1; D is possibly TRBD2 (6 bases). In germline, CDR1 is SGHTA, CDR2 FQGNSA. Trimming left V 6 bases short and J 5 bases short, with 17 bases between. There are 15 residues in the CDR3. CDR3 sequence: CASSLRTISNNEQFF. CDR3 nucleotide sequence: TGTGCCAGCAGTCTCAGGACTATCAGCAACAATGAGCAGTTCTTC.

This clonotype showed up many times. The chain employs TRBV7-2 and TRBJ1-1, with 7 positions matching TRBD1. J was trimmed by 5 bases and V by 5 bases; bases with no gene match: 8. The CDR3 contains 14 residues. Germline V CDR1 and CDR2: SGHTA, FQGNSA. The CDR3 coding sequence is TGTGCCAGCAGCACCCGACAGGGAAGAACTGAAGCTTTCTTT. Amino acids: CASSTRQGRTEAFF.

The chain has TRBV5-1 and TRBJ2-5; maybe TRBD2 (6 bases). Germline values: CDR1 SGHRS, CDR2 YFSETQ. This CDR3 contains 13 residues. Trimming cost V 6 bases and J 3 bases, with 12 bases left between them. The CDR3 is CASKGGGEETQYF. CDR3 in DNA: TGCGCCAGCAAAGGCGGCGGGGAAGAGACCCAGTACTTC.

The chain has TRBV6-2 or TRBV6-3 and TRBJ2-7; the D is unclear. Trimming took off 6 bases at V and 6 bases at J, with 15 bases between the two ends. In germline, CDR1 is MNHEY, CDR2 SVGEGT. This CDR3 region has 13 residues. This CDR3 reads CASRTTREAEQYF. The CDR3 DNA sequence: TGTGCCAGCAGAACAACAAGAGAGGCCGAGCAGTACTTC.

This clonotype showed up just a few times. This chain joins TRBV4-2 and TRBJ2-6; perhaps TRBD2 as D (6 bases). Germline values: CDR1 LGHNA, CDR2 YNFKEQ. The CDR3 length is 17 residues. The V end lost 6 bases, the J end lost 2 bases, and 17 bases lay between the germline ends. The chain's CDR3 is CASSRVGGGPGANVLTF. CDR3 coding DNA: TGTGCCAGCAGTCGCGTCGGGGGAGGCCCTGGGGCCAACGTCCTGACTTTC.

This clonotype came up a few times. This chain connects TRBV10-3 to TRBJ2-7; 7 nucleotides align to TRBD1. V lost 6 bases and J lost 3; bases outside the gene matches: 5. CDR1 and CDR2 (germline): ENHRY, SYGVKD. The CDR3 is 13 amino acids. The CDR3 sequence: CAISRGQNYEQYF. The CDR3 nucleotides are TGTGCCATCAGCCGGGGACAGAACTACGAGCAGTACTTC.

In its sample, this clonotype was seen a few times. The V and J genes are TRBV7-2 and TRBJ1-5; weak D call: TRBD1 (5 bases). Germline-derived CDR1 and CDR2 are SGHTA and FQGNSA. With 7 bases removed from V and 4 bases from J, the gap between germline ends came to 14 bases. The CDR3 covers 14 residues. The chain's CDR3 is CASTQRGGNQPQHF. As DNA, the CDR3 is TGTGCCAGCACCCAACGGGGGGGGAATCAGCCCCAGCATTTT. Supplemented by reference TRBV7-2 and TRBJ1-5, the full variable domain reads GAGVSQSPSNKVTEKGKDVELRCDPISGHTALYWYRQSLGQGLEFLIYFQGNSAPDKSGLPSDRFSAERTGGSVSTLTIQRTQQEDSAVYLCASTQRGGNQPQHFGDGTRLSIL.

This rearrangement joins TRBV6-5 to TRBJ2-5, with a possible D match to TRBD1 (6 bases). The CDR3 length is 14 residues. The V gene lost 5 bases and the J gene lost 5 bases, with 15 bases spanning the gap. Germline-derived CDR1 and CDR2 are MNHEY and SVGAGI. CDR3 loop: CASSHGQFGETQYF. The CDR3 nucleotides are TGTGCCAGCAGTCACGGACAGTTCGGGGAGACCCAGTACTTC.

This clonotype came up a few times. CDR3 loop: CASSQQQGSTDTQYF. DNA of the CDR3: TGTGCCAGCAGCCAACAACAGGGCAGCACAGATACGCAGTATTTT. This chain uses TRBV7-2 with TRBJ2-3; maybe TRBD1 (6 bases). The CDR3 totals 15 residues. Germline CDR1 is SGHTA and CDR2 is FQGNSA. The germline V and J ends were trimmed by 5 bases and 0 bases, with 12 bases remaining between them.

This chain's CDR3 is CASSGIGLAGVYEQYF. The CDR3 DNA sequence: TGTGCCAGCAGTGGCATAGGCCTAGCGGGAGTCTACGAGCAGTACTTC. The chain joins TRBV27 to TRBJ2-7; 10 nucleotides align to TRBD2. After removal of 5 bases from V and 3 bases from J, the junction contained 10 bases not matched to a gene. CDR3 length equals 16 residues. The germline gives CDR1 MNHEY, CDR2 SMNVEV (reference sequence).

The chain uses TRBV7-9 and TRBJ1-2, with a possible D match to TRBD1 (6 bases). V was shortened by 3 bases and J by 4 bases, with 12 bases between the two germline ends. This CDR3 is built from 14 residues. The germline V gene has CDR1 SEHNR and CDR2 FQNEAQ (reference sequence). The CDR3 DNA reads TGTGCCAGCAGCTTGGGGGGCCGAGGCTATGGCTACACCTTC. Translation: CASSLGGRGYGYTF.

This clonotype was observed a handful of times. J is TRBJ2-7 and V is TRBV2; unclear D gene. The CDR3 contains 14 residues. Germline assignment: CDR1 SNHLY and CDR2 FYNNEI. The germline V and J ends were trimmed by 3 bases and 7 bases, with 16 bases remaining between them. As DNA, the CDR3 is TGTGCCAGCAGTGATTTGATAGGGTCCCGGGAGCAGTACTTC. Translation gives CASSDLIGSREQYF.

This clonotype was counted ten times or more. The J gene is TRBJ2-7, the V gene TRBV6-2 or TRBV6-3; D remains ambiguous. Trimming took off 4 bases at V and 4 bases at J, with 5 bases between the two ends. Germline V lookup: CDR1 MNHEY, CDR2 SVGEGT. CDR3 size: 11 residues. CDR3 residues: CASSFAYEQYF. The CDR3, as DNA: TGTGCCAGCAGTTTCGCGTACGAGCAGTACTTC.

Many counts were recorded for this clonotype. The V and J genes are TRBV29-1 and TRBJ2-1, with TRBD2 matching 7 bases. This CDR3 is built from 11 residues. From germline, CDR1 is SQVTM and CDR2 ANQGSEA. V was pared by 2 bases and J by 9 bases, with 1 base of the junction left unmatched. The CDR3: CSVESGGEQFF. The CDR3 nucleotides are TGCAGCGTTGAATCGGGGGGTGAGCAGTTCTTC.

This clonotype has a handful of counts. The chain couples TRBV2 to TRBJ1-1, with D perhaps matching TRBD1 (6 bases). V was clipped by 5 bases and J by 4 bases, with 17 bases between them. There are 15 residues in the CDR3. CDR1 is SNHLY, CDR2 FYNNEI, per germline. DNA of the CDR3: TGTGCCAGCAGTCCCCGAGAGGGGGGGGCCACTGAAGCTTTCTTT. This encodes CASSPREGGATEAFF.

This sequence joins TRBV6-2 or TRBV6-3 and TRBJ2-1; D may be TRBD2 (6 bases). Trimming cost V 5 bases and J 10 bases, with 12 bases left between them. The CDR3 loop spans 12 amino acids. Germline V gene data show CDR1 as MNHEY and CDR2 as SVGEGT. The CDR3 sequence is CASSPTGGEQFF. CDR3 bases: TGTGCCAGCAGTCCGACTGGAGGGGAGCAGTTCTTC.